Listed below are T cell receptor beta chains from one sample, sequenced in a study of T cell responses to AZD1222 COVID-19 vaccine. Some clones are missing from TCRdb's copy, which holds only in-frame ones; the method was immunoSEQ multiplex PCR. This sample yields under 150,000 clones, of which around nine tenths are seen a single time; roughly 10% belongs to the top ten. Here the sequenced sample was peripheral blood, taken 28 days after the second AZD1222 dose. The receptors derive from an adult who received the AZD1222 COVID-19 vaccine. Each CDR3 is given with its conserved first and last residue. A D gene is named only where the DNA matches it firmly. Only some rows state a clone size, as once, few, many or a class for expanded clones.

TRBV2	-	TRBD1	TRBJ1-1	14	CASSQQGADTEAFF	TGTGCCAGCAGTCAACAGGGGGCTGACACTGAAGCTTTCTTT
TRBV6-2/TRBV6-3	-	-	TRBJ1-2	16	CASSPFRDPGDYGYTF	TGTGCCAGCAGTCCCTTCCGGGACCCCGGGGACTATGGCTACACCTTC
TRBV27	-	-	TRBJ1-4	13	CASSLVESEKLFF	TGTGCCAGCAGTTTGGTGGAGAGCGAAAAACTGTTTTTT
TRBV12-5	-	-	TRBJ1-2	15	CASGLSADRNYGYTF	TGTGCTAGTGGTTTGTCAGCGGACCGGAACTATGGCTACACCTTC
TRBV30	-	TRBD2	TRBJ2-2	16	CAWSGLAGLNTGELFF	TGTGCCTGGAGTGGACTAGCGGGACTGAACACCGGGGAGCTGTTTTTT
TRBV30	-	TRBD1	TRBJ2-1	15	CAWSGDRGTYNEQFF	TGTGCCTGGAGTGGGGACAGGGGGACCTACAATGAGCAGTTCTTC
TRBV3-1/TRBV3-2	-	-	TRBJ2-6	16	CASSRGAAPGANVLTF	TGTGCCAGCAGCCGCGGGGCGGCTCCTGGGGCCAACGTCCTGACTTTC
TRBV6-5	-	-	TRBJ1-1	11	CASSYATEAFF	TGTGCCAGCAGTTACGCTACGGAAGCTTTCTTT
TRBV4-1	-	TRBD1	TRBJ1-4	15	CASSQAAGGDEKLFF	TGCGCCAGCAGCCAAGCCGCAGGGGGCGATGAAAAACTGTTTTTT
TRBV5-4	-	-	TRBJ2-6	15	CASSYSPQRANVLTF	TGTGCCAGCAGCTATTCCCCCCAGAGGGCCAACGTCCTGACTTTC
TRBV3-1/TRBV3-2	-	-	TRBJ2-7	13	CASSGNQGYEQYF	TGTGCCAGCAGCGGTAATCAGGGTTACGAGCAGTACTTC
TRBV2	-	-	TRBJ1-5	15	CASSDGQAGNQPQHF	TGTGCCAGCAGTGACGGGCAGGCTGGGAATCAGCCCCAGCATTTT
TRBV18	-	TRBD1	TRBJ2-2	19	CASSPPVGQGARVTGELFF	TGTGCCAGCTCACCACCGGTCGGACAGGGGGCGCGAGTGACCGGGGAGCTGTTTTTT
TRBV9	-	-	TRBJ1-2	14	CASSSWEGDYGYTF	TGTGCCAGCAGCTCCTGGGAAGGGGACTATGGCTACACCTTC
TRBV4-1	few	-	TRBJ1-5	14	CASSQEEGNQPQHF	TGCGCCAGCAGCCAAGAGGAGGGCAATCAGCCCCAGCATTTT
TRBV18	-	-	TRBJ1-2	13	CASSPPDSPGYTF	TGTGCCAGCTCACCACCGGACAGTCCTGGCTACACCTTC
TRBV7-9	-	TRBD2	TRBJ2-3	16	CASSLVLAGSTDTQYF	TGTGCCAGCAGCTTGGTACTAGCGGGAAGCACAGATACGCAGTATTTT
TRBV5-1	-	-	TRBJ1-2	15	CASSPGGAKDYGYTF	TGCGCCAGCAGCCCGGGGGGGGCAAAGGACTATGGCTACACCTTC
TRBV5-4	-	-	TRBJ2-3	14	CASSPGLITDTQYF	TGTGCCAGCAGCCCGGGACTGATCACAGATACGCAGTATTTT
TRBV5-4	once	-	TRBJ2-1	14	CASSSQTGDNEQFF	TGTGCCAGCAGCTCACAGACCGGTGACAATGAGCAGTTCTTC
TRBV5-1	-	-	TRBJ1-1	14	CASSLRRENTEAFF	TGCGCCAGCAGCTTACGCAGGGAAAACACTGAAGCTTTCTTT
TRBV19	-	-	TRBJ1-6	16	CASTPDPASYNSPLHF	TGTGCCAGTACCCCGGACCCAGCCTCCTATAATTCACCCCTCCACTTT